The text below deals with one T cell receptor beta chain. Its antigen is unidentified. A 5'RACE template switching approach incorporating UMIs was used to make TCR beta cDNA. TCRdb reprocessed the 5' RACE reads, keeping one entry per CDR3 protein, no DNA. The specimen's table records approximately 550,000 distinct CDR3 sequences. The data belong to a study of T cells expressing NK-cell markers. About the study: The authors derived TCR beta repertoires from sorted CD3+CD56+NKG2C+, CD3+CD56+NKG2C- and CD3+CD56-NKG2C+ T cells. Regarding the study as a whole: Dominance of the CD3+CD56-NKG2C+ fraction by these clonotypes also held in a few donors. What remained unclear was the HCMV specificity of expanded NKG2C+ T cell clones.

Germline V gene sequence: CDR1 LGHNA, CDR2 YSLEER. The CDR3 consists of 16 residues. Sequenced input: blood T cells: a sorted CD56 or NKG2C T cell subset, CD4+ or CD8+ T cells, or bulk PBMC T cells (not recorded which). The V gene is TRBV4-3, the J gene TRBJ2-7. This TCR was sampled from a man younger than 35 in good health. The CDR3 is CASSPRLSGSSYEQYF.